This TCR beta chain is from a study of OX40 agonist ivuxolimab in advanced cancers. Blood was sampled at baseline, cycle 4 day 1, and cycle 7 day 1. V lost 6 bases to trimming and J lost 7 bases, with 10 bases between them. The length of the CDR3 is 12 residues. CDR1 is WSHSY, CDR2 SAAADI, per germline. This clone was observed a few times. Antigen: not known. Assay used: immunoSEQ multiplex PCR; TCRdb lists only in-frame clones, some missing. The sample carries around 59,000 clones, roughly nine tenths recorded once. General study points: The specificity for antigen of the expanded peripheral T cells was not determined. Partial responders dosed at 0.1-3.0 mg/kg displayed clonal expansion ranking among the lowest.

The sample here was CD4+ or CD8+ T cells sorted from blood, taken in a trial of the OX40 agonist ivuxolimab. This TCR came from an adult with an advanced solid tumor such as melanoma, head and neck, liver or kidney cancer. The chain has TRBV10-2 and TRBJ1-5; D gene uncertain. The DNA of the CDR3 is TGCGCCAGCAGCCCAGGCCAGCAGCCCCAGCATTTT. Translation gives CASSPGQQPQHF.